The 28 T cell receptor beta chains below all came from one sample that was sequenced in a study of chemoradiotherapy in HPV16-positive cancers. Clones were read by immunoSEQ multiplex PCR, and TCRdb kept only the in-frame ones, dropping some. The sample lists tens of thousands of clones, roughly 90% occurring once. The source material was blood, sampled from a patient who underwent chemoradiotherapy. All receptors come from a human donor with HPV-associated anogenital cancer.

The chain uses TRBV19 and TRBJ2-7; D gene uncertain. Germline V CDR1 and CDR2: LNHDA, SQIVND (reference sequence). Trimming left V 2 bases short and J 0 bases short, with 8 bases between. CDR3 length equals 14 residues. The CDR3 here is CASSIIGISYEQYF. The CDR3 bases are TGTGCCAGTAGTATAATTGGGATCTCCTACGAGCAGTACTTC.

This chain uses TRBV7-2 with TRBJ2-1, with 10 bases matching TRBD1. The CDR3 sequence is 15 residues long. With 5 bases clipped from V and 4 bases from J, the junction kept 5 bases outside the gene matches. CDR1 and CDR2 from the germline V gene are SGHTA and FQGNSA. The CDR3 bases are TGTGCCAGCAGCCCCGGACAGGGGGGTTACAATGAGCAGTTCTTC. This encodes CASSPGQGGYNEQFF.

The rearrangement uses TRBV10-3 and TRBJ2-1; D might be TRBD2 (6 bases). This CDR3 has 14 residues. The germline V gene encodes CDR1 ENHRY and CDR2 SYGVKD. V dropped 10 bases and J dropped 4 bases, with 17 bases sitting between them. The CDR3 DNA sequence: TGTGCCACCGCCGGCGGGGTAGATTACAATGAGCAGTTCTTC. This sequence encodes CATAGGVDYNEQFF.

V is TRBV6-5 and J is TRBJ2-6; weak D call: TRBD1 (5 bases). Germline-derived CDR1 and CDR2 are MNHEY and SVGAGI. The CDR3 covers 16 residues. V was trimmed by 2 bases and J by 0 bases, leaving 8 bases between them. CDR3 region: CASSYDRSSGANVLTF. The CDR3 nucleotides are TGTGCCAGCAGTTACGACAGATCCTCTGGGGCCAACGTCCTGACTTTC.

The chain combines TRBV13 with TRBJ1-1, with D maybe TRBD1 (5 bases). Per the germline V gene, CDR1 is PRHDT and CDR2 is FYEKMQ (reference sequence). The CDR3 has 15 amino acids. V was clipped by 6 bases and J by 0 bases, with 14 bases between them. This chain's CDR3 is CASRVRGGVNTEAFF. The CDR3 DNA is TGTGCCAGCAGGGTACGTGGGGGGGTGAACACTGAAGCTTTCTTT.

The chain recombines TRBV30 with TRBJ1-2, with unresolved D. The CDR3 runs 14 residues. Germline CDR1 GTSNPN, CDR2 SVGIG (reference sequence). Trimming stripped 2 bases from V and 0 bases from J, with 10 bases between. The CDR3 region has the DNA TGTGCCTGGAGTTTCGACACTGCTAACTATGGCTACACCTTC. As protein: CAWSFDTANYGYTF.

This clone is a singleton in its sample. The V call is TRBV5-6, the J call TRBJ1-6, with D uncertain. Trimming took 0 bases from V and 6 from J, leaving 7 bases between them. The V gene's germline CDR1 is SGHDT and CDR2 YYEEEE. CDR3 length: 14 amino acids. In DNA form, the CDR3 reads TGTGCCAGCAGCTTGGGAACAGTTAATTCACCCCTCCACTTT. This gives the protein CASSLGTVNSPLHF.

The CDR3 DNA follows: TGCGCCAGCAGCTCAACCTCCCTCCCCTCCTACGAGCAGTACTTC. It specifies CASSSTSLPSYEQYF. The rearrangement uses TRBV5-1 and TRBJ2-7; no clear D gene. Germline V lookup: CDR1 SGHRS, CDR2 YFSETQ. The CDR3 runs to 15 residues. The V and J ends lost 3 bases and 0 bases respectively, with 13 bases between them.

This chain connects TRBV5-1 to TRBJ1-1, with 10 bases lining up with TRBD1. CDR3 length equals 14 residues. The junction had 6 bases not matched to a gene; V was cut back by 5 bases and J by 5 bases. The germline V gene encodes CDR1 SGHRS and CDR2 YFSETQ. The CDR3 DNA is TGCGCCAGCAGTCCGACAGGGGGCAGGACTGAAGCTTTCTTT. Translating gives CASSPTGGRTEAFF.

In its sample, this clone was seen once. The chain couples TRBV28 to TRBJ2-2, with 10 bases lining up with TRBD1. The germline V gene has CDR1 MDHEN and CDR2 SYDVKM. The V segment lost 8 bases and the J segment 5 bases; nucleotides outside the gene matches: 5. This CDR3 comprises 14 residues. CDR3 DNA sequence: TGTGCCAGCTATAGACAGGGGGCAACCGGGGAGCTGTTTTTT. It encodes CASYRQGATGELFF.

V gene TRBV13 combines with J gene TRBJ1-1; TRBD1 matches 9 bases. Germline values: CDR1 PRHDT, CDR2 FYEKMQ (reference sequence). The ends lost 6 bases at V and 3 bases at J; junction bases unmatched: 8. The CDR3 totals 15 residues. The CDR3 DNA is TGTGCCAGCAGACCACAGGGGGCGCGAGACACTGAAGCTTTCTTT. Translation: CASRPQGARDTEAFF.

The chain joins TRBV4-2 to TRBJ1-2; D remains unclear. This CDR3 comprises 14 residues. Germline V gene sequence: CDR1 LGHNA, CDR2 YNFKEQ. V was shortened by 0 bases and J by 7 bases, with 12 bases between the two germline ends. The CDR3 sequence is CASSQELVSSGYTF. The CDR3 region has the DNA TGTGCCAGCAGCCAAGAATTGGTCAGTAGTGGCTACACCTTC.

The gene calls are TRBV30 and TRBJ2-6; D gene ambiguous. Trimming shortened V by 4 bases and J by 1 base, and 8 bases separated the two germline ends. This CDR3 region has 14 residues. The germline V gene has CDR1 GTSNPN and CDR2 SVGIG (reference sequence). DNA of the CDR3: TGTGCCTGGACCTGGCATTCTGGGGCCAACGTCCTGACTTTC. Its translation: CAWTWHSGANVLTF.

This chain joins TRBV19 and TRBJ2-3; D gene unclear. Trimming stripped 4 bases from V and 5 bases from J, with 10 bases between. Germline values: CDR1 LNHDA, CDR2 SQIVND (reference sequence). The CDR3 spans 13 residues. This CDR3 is CASSSRWGDTQYF. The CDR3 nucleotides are TGTGCCAGTAGTAGCAGATGGGGAGATACGCAGTATTTT.

CDR3 nucleotides: TGTGCCAGCAGTGAATCAGCAGGAGAGACCCAGTACTTC. Translation gives CASSESAGETQYF. The chain has TRBV25-1 and TRBJ2-5; D uncertain. V lost 1 base to trimming and J lost 4 bases, with 7 bases between them. Per germline, CDR1 MGHDK and CDR2 SYGVNS. The CDR3 is 13 amino acids.

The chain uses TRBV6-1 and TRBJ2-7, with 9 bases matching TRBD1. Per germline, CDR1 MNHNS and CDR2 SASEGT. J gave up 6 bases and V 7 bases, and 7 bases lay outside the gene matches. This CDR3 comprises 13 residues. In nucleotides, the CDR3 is TGTGCCAGCACCGAAGGGACAGGGCTCGAGCAGTACTTC. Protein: CASTEGTGLEQYF.

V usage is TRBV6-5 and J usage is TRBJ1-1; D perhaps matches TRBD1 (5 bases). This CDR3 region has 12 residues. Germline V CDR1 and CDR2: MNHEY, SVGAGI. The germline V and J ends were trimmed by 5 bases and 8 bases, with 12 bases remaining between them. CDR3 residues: CASSGGRAEAFF. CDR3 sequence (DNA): TGTGCCAGCAGTGGGGGTAGGGCAGAAGCTTTCTTT.

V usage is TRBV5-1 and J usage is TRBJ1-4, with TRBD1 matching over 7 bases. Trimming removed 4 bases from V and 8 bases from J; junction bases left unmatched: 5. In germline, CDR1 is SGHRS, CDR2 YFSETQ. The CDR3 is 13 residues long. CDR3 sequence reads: CASSHRQGEKLFF. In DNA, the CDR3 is TGCGCCAGCAGCCATCGACAGGGAGAAAAACTGTTTTTT.

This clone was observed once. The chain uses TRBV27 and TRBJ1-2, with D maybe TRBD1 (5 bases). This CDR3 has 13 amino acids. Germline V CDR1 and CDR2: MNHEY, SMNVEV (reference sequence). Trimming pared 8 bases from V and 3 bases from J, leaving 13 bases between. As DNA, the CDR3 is TGTGCCAGCCGCCAGGGTTACGACTATGGCTACACCTTC. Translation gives CASRQGYDYGYTF.

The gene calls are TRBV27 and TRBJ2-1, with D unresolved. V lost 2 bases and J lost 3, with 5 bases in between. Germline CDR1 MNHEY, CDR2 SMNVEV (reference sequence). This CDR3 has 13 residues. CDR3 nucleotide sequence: TGTGCCAGCAGTTTAATTTACTACAATGAGCAGTTCTTC. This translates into CASSLIYYNEQFF.

The chain's CDR3 is CASSEIQGSQYF. The DNA of the CDR3 is TGTGCCAGCAGCGAGATACAGGGGTCGCAGTATTTT. The V and J genes are TRBV5-4 and TRBJ2-3, with 7 positions matching TRBD1. The J segment lost 10 bases and the V segment lost 4 bases, leaving 6 bases of the junction unmatched. This CDR3 comprises 12 residues. The V gene's germline CDR1 is SGHNT and CDR2 YYREEE (reference sequence).

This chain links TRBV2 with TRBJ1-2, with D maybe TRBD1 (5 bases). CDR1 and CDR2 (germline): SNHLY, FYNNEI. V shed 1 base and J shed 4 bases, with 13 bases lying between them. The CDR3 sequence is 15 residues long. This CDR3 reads CASSEETGAAYGYTF. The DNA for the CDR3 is TGTGCCAGCAGTGAAGAAACAGGCGCCGCCTATGGCTACACCTTC. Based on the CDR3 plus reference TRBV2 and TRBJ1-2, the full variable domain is EPEVTQTPSHQVTQMGQEVILRCVPISNHLYFYWYRQILGQKVEFLVSFYNNEISEKSEIFDDQFSVERPDGSNFTLKIRSTKLEDSAMYFCASSEETGAAYGYTFGSGTRLTVV.

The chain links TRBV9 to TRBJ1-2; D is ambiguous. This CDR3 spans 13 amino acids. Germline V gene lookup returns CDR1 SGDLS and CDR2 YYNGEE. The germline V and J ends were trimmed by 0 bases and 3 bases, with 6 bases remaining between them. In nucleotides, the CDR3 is TGTGCCAGCAGCGTAGGAGGGTACTATGGCTACACCTTC. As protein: CASSVGGYYGYTF.

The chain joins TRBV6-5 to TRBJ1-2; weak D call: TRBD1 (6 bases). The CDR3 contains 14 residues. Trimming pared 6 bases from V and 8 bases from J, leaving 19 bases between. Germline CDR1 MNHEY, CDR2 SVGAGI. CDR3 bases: TGTGCCAGCAGCCCACAGGGTGGTTCTGGCGGCTACACCTTC. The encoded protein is CASSPQGGSGGYTF.

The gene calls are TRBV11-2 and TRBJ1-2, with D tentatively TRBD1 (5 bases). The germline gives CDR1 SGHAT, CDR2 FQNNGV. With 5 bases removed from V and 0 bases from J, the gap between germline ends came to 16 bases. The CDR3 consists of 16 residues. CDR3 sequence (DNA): TGTGCCAGCAGCCAAGATCCGGGGACCCCTAACTATGGCTACACCTTC. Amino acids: CASSQDPGTPNYGYTF.

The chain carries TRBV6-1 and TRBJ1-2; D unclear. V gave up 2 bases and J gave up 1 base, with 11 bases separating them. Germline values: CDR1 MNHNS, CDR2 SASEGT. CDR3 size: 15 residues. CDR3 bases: TGTGCCAGCAGTGAAAGGCGAACGGGTAACTATGGCTACACCTTC. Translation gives CASSERRTGNYGYTF.

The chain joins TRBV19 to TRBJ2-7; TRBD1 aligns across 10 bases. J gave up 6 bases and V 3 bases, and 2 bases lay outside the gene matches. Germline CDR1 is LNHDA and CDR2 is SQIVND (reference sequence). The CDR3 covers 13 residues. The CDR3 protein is CASSIGTGVEQYF. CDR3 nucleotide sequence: TGTGCCAGTAGTATCGGGACAGGGGTCGAGCAGTACTTC.

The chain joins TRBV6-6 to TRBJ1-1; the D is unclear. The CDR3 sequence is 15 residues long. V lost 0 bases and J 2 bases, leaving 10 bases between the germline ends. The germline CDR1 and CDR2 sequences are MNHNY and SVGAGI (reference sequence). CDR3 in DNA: TGTGCCAGCAGTTACTCCATCGGGCTCAACACTGAAGCTTTCTTT. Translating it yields CASSYSIGLNTEAFF.